This T cell receptor (beta chain) is from a study of T cells in localized non-small cell lung cancer. Study findings and constraints: T cell clonality was highest in uninvolved adjacent lung, above tumor. Adjacent lung had a median about 57 of the 100 largest tumor clones. Analysis by sequencing included only one tumor region, so heterogeneity remains possible.

About this clone: Its antigen is as yet unknown.

Germline-derived CDR1 and CDR2 are MNHEY and SMNVEV (reference sequence). The CDR3 consists of 15 residues. V shed 3 bases and J shed 3 bases, with 14 bases lying between them. Clones were sequenced by immunoSEQ multiplex PCR, and TCRdb holds only the in-frame ones, with some missing. The sample consists of tens of thousands of clones, roughly 76% of them appearing once. The chain joins TRBV27 to TRBJ1-2; no firm D call. The source is a man between 35 and 75 years old with stage II lung adenocarcinoma. The sequencing used PBMCs, collected before any cancer treatment. The CDR3, as DNA: TGTGCCAGCAGTTTGGCCCCGTGGGAGTACTATGGCTACACCTTC. It specifies CASSLAPWEYYGYTF.